The rows below give T cell receptor beta chains drawn from one sample of a study of CD8+ T cells in alopecia areata. Repertoires were generated with immunoSEQ multiplex PCR, while TCRdb's copy carries only in-frame clones and drops some. The sample has some 110,000 clones; roughly 69% are singletons. Sample: CD4+ T cells sorted from blood. These receptors were taken from a human donor in good health. CDR3s include the opening cysteine and the closing phenylalanine or tryptophan. A D gene is named only where the DNA matches it firmly. For some rows the clone size is stated as once, few or many, or as a class when expanded; others skip it.

V,size,J,D,DNA,CDR3
TRBV30,.,TRBJ2-7,.,TGTGCCTGCCTCAGGAGAGGGGCCTCCTACGAGCAGTACTTC,CACLRRGASYEQYF
TRBV6-6,.,TRBJ2-7,.,TGTGCCAGCATGGGGAACAGCGAACATTACTTC,CASMGNSEHYF
TRBV5-1,.,TRBJ2-2,.,TGCGCCAGCAGCTTGTCAGACACCGGGGAGCTGTTTTTT,CASSLSDTGELFF
TRBV5-1,.,TRBJ1-3,.,TGCGCCAGTGGAAACACCATATATTTT,CASGNTIYF
TRBV5-1,.,TRBJ2-3,.,TGCGCCAGCAGAAGTTTCTGGGGCCCAGATACGCAGTATTTT,CASRSFWGPDTQYF
TRBV5-1,few,TRBJ2-3,.,TGCGCCAGCAGCTTGACAGGGCTTGGCACAGATACGCAGTATTTT,CASSLTGLGTDTQYF
TRBV27,.,TRBJ1-4,.,TGTGCCAGCAGTGTTTCTTTTGCAACTAATGAAAAACTGTTTTTT,CASSVSFATNEKLFF
TRBV6-5,few,TRBJ2-2,.,TGTGCCAGCAGCTTGGGGGCGCGGGACACCGGGGAGCTGTTTTTT,CASSLGARDTGELFF
TRBV29-1,.,TRBJ1-3,.,TGCAGCGTTGGAGTTGGGGGAAACACCATATATTTT,CSVGVGGNTIYF
TRBV1,.,TRBJ1-5,.,TGCACCAGCAGCCCCCTAGGCAGCAATCAGCCCCAGCATTTT,CTSSPLGSNQPQHF
TRBV5-1,.,TRBJ2-3,.,TGCGCCAGCAGCCCCTCGACCGGGGGCACAGATACGCAGTATTTT,CASSPSTGGTDTQYF
TRBV11-2,.,TRBJ2-2,TRBD2,TGTGCCAGCAGCTTAGATATTGCGGGGGGAACCGGGGAGCTGTTTTTT,CASSLDIAGGTGELFF
TRBV5-4,few,TRBJ1-1,TRBD1,TGTGCCAGCAGCTTATACAGGGGGGAGGCTGAAGCTTTCTTT,CASSLYRGEAEAFF
TRBV6-6,.,TRBJ1-1,.,TGTGCCAGCAATCGCGGCGTGTCCACTGAAGCTTTCTTT,CASNRGVSTEAFF
TRBV30,.,TRBJ1-5,.,TGTGCCTGGAGTAAAAGCGGCCGGGATAGCAATCAGCCCCAGCATTTT,CAWSKSGRDSNQPQHF
TRBV6-5,once,TRBJ1-1,.,TGTGCCAGCATCGGGCCGGTCAACACTGAAGCTTTCTTT,CASIGPVNTEAFF
TRBV11-2,few,TRBJ2-7,.,TGTGCCAGCAGCTTAGAGGTGTCACCTGAGTACGAGCAGTACTTC,CASSLEVSPEYEQYF
TRBV5-1,few,TRBJ2-7,TRBD1,TGCGCCAGCAGCTTGTCCGGGGCTACGGGACAGGGGGCCTACGAGCAGTACTTC,CASSLSGATGQGAYEQYF
TRBV7-8,.,TRBJ2-7,.,TGTGCCAGCAGCCCGACTGGCGGACCCCCCTACGAGCAGTACTTC,CASSPTGGPPYEQYF
TRBV9,.,TRBJ2-7,TRBD1,TGTGCCAGCAGCGTAGGGGACAGCTCCTACGAGCAGTACTTC,CASSVGDSSYEQYF
TRBV15,.,TRBJ1-1,TRBD1,TGTGCCACCAGCAGACGACAGGGAATCACTGAAGCTTTCTTT,CATSRRQGITEAFF
TRBV9,.,TRBJ2-3,.,TGTGCCAGCAGCCCTCTAGCCTATAGCACAGATACGCAGTATTTT,CASSPLAYSTDTQYF
TRBV4-1,.,TRBJ2-7,.,TGCGCCAGCAGCCCCCCCCTGGGGGAGCAGTACTTC,CASSPPLGEQYF
TRBV13,once,TRBJ1-1,.,TGTGCCAGCAGCTTACTGAACACTGAAGCTTTCTTT,CASSLLNTEAFF
TRBV27,.,TRBJ2-1,.,TGTGCCAGCAGTTTTGTGGCTAGCGAGGATGAGCAGTTCTTC,CASSFVASEDEQFF
TRBV29-1,few,TRBJ2-1,.,TGCAGCGTGGACCCTTACAATGAGCAGTTCTTC,CSVDPYNEQFF
TRBV29-1,few,TRBJ2-7,TRBD1,TGCAGCGTTGAGCCAGGGGGCCTGTACTTC,CSVEPGGLYF
TRBV5-6,once,TRBJ1-2,.,TGTGCCAGCAGCATCGGGGATATGTATGGCTACACCTTC,CASSIGDMYGYTF
TRBV19,.,TRBJ1-2,TRBD1,TGTGCCAGTAGTATAGGGGACAGGGGAGACAACTATGGCTACACCTTC,CASSIGDRGDNYGYTF